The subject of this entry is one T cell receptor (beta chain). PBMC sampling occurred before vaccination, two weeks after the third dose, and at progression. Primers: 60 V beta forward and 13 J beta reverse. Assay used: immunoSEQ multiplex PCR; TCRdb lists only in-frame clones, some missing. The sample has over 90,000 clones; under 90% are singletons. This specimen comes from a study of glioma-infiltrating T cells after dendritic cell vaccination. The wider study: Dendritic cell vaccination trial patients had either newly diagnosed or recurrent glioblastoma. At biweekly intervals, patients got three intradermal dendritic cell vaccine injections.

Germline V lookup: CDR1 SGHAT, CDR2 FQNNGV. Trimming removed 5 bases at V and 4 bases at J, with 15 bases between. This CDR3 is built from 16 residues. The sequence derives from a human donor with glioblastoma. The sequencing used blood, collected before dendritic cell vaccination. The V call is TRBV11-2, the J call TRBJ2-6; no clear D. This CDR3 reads CASSPRLVTGANVLTF. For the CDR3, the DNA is TGTGCCAGCAGCCCTCGACTGGTCACCGGGGCCAACGTCCTGACTTTC.